The 9 T cell receptor beta chains given below trace back to one sample, sequenced in a study of blood T cell repertoires in COVID-19. Profiling relied on immunoSEQ multiplex PCR, and the TCRdb table lists in-frame clones only, not all of them. The sample consists of 150,000 to 200,000 clones, about 83% of them appearing once. The sequenced sample was peripheral blood. Receptors originate from a human donor in a cohort sampled during active COVID-19.

The gene calls are TRBV3-1 (or the pseudogene TRBV3-2) and TRBJ2-3, with 7 bases that match TRBD2. Germline V CDR1 and CDR2: LGHDT, YNNKEL (reference sequence). The CDR3 length is 16 residues. V shed 1 base and J 1 base; nucleotides not matched to a gene: 5. CDR3 bases: TGTGCCAGCAGCCAAGGGGCTAGCGGCCGCACAGATACGCAGTATTTT. Translated: CASSQGASGRTDTQYF.

The J gene is TRBJ2-7, the V gene TRBV18; 9 bases map to TRBD1. Germline V CDR1 and CDR2: KGHSH, LQKENI. The CDR3 loop spans 15 amino acids. With 2 bases clipped from V and 4 bases from J, the junction kept 6 bases outside the gene matches. CDR3 protein: CASSPAGQGTYEQYF. The CDR3, as DNA: TGTGCCAGCTCACCAGCGGGACAGGGTACATACGAGCAGTACTTC.

The rearrangement uses TRBV9 and TRBJ1-2; D not resolved. Germline V gene data show CDR1 as SGDLS and CDR2 as YYNGEE. The CDR3 totals 14 residues. Trimming cost V 3 bases and J 1 base, with 10 bases left between them. CDR3: CASSGLGSNYGYTF. Written as DNA, the CDR3 is TGTGCCAGCAGCGGCCTGGGCAGTAACTATGGCTACACCTTC.

This clone was counted once. V usage is TRBV7-9 and J usage is TRBJ2-7; TRBD1 is a possible D gene (6 bases). Per the germline V gene, CDR1 is SEHNR and CDR2 is FQNEAQ (reference sequence). V dropped 1 base and J dropped 8 bases, with 9 bases sitting between them. This CDR3 spans 12 amino acids. The CDR3 here is CASSLETGKQYF. DNA of the CDR3: TGTGCCAGCAGCTTAGAGACAGGCAAGCAGTACTTC.

The gene calls are TRBV20-1 and TRBJ1-4; D ambiguous. V gave up 3 bases and J gave up 8 bases, with 16 bases separating them. CDR1 is DFQATT and CDR2 is SNEGSKA in the germline V gene (reference sequence). This CDR3 is built from 14 residues. Here the CDR3 reads CSASRRTLGEKLFF. The CDR3 DNA follows: TGCAGTGCTAGTCGCCGGACTCTTGGGGAAAAACTGTTTTTT.

The chain has TRBV11-1 and TRBJ1-2; 7 nucleotides match TRBD1. The CDR3 is 15 residues long. V shed 4 bases, J shed 0 bases, and the junction held 5 bases outside the gene matches. The germline CDR1 and CDR2 sequences are SGHAT and FQDESV (reference sequence). This CDR3 is CASSSYRGPNYGYTF. The CDR3 coding sequence is TGTGCCAGCAGCTCCTACAGGGGTCCTAACTATGGCTACACCTTC.

This sequence joins TRBV5-4 and TRBJ2-7, with 9 bases lining up with TRBD1. The CDR3 length is 14 residues. The V gene end was trimmed by 4 bases and the J gene end by 3 bases; junction bases not matched to a gene: 5. Germline V CDR1 and CDR2: SGHNT, YYREEE (reference sequence). CDR3 bases: TGTGCCAGCAGCCCCGGGACAGGGTACTACGAGCAGTACTTC. Residues: CASSPGTGYYEQYF.

The chain links TRBV19 to TRBJ2-7, with 9 nucleotides matching TRBD2. The CDR3 totals 17 residues. Per germline, CDR1 LNHDA and CDR2 SQIVND (reference sequence). After removal of 4 bases from V and 4 bases from J, the junction contained 14 bases not matched to a gene. CDR3 nucleotides: TGTGCCAGTAGTACGAGGACTAGCGCGGCTGGGGGATACGAGCAGTACTTC. It specifies CASSTRTSAAGGYEQYF.

The CDR3 DNA follows: TGTGCCAGCGCCCTGGGACTAGCGAACACCGGGGAGCTGTTTTTT. This sequence encodes CASALGLANTGELFF. The chain couples TRBV9 to TRBJ2-2; 8 bases map to TRBD2. Germline CDR1 is SGDLS and CDR2 is YYNGEE. This CDR3 comprises 15 residues. Trimming took 7 bases from V and 0 from J; bases not matched to a gene: 5. The entire variable domain, with the rest obtained from reference TRBV9 and TRBJ2-2, is as follows: DSGVTQTPKHLITATGQRVTLRCSPRSGDLSVYWYQQSLDQGLQFLIQYYNGEERAKGNILERFSAQQFPDLHSELNLSSLELGDSALYFCASALGLANTGELFFGEGSRLTVL.